The 22 T cell receptor beta chains presented below share a single source sample, sequenced in a study of T cells in Graves' hyperthyroidism and ophthalmopathy. Researchers took RNA transcripts and amplified the TCR beta CDR3 regions from them. HTBI primers were the set used in a first-round RT-PCR of the TCR CDR3. Each CDR3 protein gets one entry after TCRdb re-called the multiplex PCR reads with MiXCR. The repertoire has about 560,000 distinct CDR3 sequences, around 14% of them found once; the top ten carry around 7.5%. The sequencing sample was made of blood. The receptors originated from a woman aged 25 to 39 with Graves' hyperthyroidism.

The chain uses TRBV12-5 and TRBJ2-2; D might be TRBD1 (5 bases). CDR3 size: 16 residues. Germline V gene data show CDR1 as LGHNT and CDR2 as FRNRAP. Trimming took off 5 bases at V and 0 bases at J, with 13 bases between the two ends. CDR3 region: CASGPDIPSNTGELFF. The DNA of the CDR3 is TGTGCTAGTGGTCCGGACATACCCTCGAACACCGGGGAGCTGTTTTTT.

As to this clonotype: A much larger clone is a single base away; this may be a read error. This chain uses TRBV27 with TRBJ2-2; 10 bases agree with TRBD2. V lost 5 bases, J lost 4 bases, and 7 bases stayed unmatched. The V gene's germline CDR1 is MNHEY and CDR2 SMNVEV (reference sequence). The CDR3 is 16 amino acids. The CDR3 DNA follows: TGTGCCAGCAGTGATCCTAGCGGGAGAGGCACCGGGGAGCTGTTTTTT. Its protein product is CASSDPSGRGTGELFF.

At least ten counts were recorded for this clonotype. The chain links TRBV28 to TRBJ2-7; 7 nucleotides align to TRBD2. V shed 5 bases and J 0 bases; nucleotides not matched to a gene: 10. The CDR3 covers 16 residues. CDR1 is MDHEN, CDR2 SYDVKM, per germline. The CDR3 coding sequence is TGTGCCAGCAGTCCCCTCCTAGCGGAGACCTCCTACGAGCAGTACTTC. This sequence encodes CASSPLLAETSYEQYF.

This clonotype was observed many times. The genes are TRBV6-1 and TRBJ2-7; D call uncertain. V lost 3 bases, J lost 3 bases, and 12 bases lay in between. The CDR3 runs 14 residues. CDR1 and CDR2 (germline): MNHNS, SASEGT. CDR3 in DNA: TGTGCCAGCAGTGAGTGGCAGATGGTCTACGAGCAGTACTTC. Protein sequence: CASSEWQMVYEQYF.

The genes are TRBV24-1 and TRBJ2-3; no definite D call. Trimming shortened V by 4 bases and J by 10 bases, and 8 bases separated the two germline ends. CDR1 KGHDR and CDR2 SFDVKD come from the germline V gene. The length of the CDR3 is 11 residues. CDR3 nucleotide sequence: TGTGCCACCAGTGAGGGGTTTTCGCAGTATTTT. As protein: CATSEGFSQYF.

This clonotype was counted ten times or more. V and J are TRBV12-3 or TRBV12-4 and TRBJ1-4; 10 bases fit TRBD1. V dropped 1 base and J dropped 4; count of bases not matched to a gene: 3. The CDR3 consists of 16 residues. The CDR3 DNA reads TGTGCCAGCAGTTTAGGACAGGGGGCGATTAATGAAAAACTGTTTTTT. It translates to CASSLGQGAINEKLFF.

This clonotype was counted many times. The rearrangement links TRBV5-1 to TRBJ2-1; the D gene is possibly TRBD2 (5 bases). The CDR3 length is 13 residues. Germline values: CDR1 SGHRS, CDR2 YFSETQ. V lost 0 bases and J lost 11, with 12 bases in between. Here the CDR3 DNA reads TGCGCCAGCAGCTTGGCCGGCTCTAGCAAGCAGTTCTTC. This translates into CASSLAGSSKQFF.

The CDR3 DNA follows: TGTGCCAGCAGTGCCAATTTGGGAGTGAGACGTGACGGGGCCAACGTCCTGACTTTC. Translated, it gives CASSANLGVRRDGANVLTF. V usage is TRBV25-1 and J usage is TRBJ2-6; D perhaps matches TRBD2 (5 bases). Germline-derived CDR1 and CDR2 are MGHDK and SYGVNS. The CDR3 contains 19 residues. Trimming took off 4 bases at V and 4 bases at J, with 23 bases between the two ends.

This clonotype occurred many times. DNA of the CDR3: TGTGCCAGCAGTTCGGGACTTCGCACAGATACGCAGTATTTT. It yields the protein CASSSGLRTDTQYF. The chain couples TRBV27 to TRBJ2-3, with D perhaps TRBD2 (6 bases). Trimming took 4 bases from V and 1 from J, leaving 9 bases between them. The CDR3 is made up of 14 amino acids. CDR1 is MNHEY, CDR2 SMNVEV, per germline (reference sequence).

In its sample, this clonotype was seen many times. The J gene is TRBJ1-2, the V gene TRBV12-3 or TRBV12-4; TRBD1 aligns across 7 bases. J lost 6 bases, V lost 3 bases, and 10 bases had no gene match. The CDR3 length is 15 residues. DNA of the CDR3: TGTGCCAGCAGTTTCGCAGGGGGTAAAGGCGATGGCTACACCTTC. Translated: CASSFAGGKGDGYTF.

In its sample, this clonotype was seen many times. The chain has TRBV27 and TRBJ2-5; D is unclear. CDR3 length: 12 residues. Germline loops: CDR1 MNHEY, CDR2 SMNVEV (reference sequence). The germline V and J ends were trimmed by 8 bases and 3 bases, with 10 bases remaining between them. Written as DNA, the CDR3 is TGTGCCAGCGGCGGCGGCGAAGAGACCCAGTACTTC. Translating gives CASGGGEETQYF.

This clonotype was seen at least ten times. This chain connects TRBV20-1 to TRBJ2-1; no firm D call. Germline-derived CDR1 and CDR2 are DFQATT and SNEGSKA (reference sequence). The CDR3 runs to 11 residues. V was pared by 7 bases and J by 8 bases, with 12 bases between. The chain's CDR3 is CSVGAAHEQFF. The CDR3 DNA reads TGCAGTGTGGGCGCGGCCCATGAGCAGTTCTTC.

This clonotype has a count of ten or more. The gene calls are TRBV6-5 and TRBJ1-1; the D gene is possibly TRBD1 (5 bases). Trimming shortened V by 2 bases and J by 3 bases, and 13 bases separated the two germline ends. The V gene's germline CDR1 is MNHEY and CDR2 SVGAGI. The CDR3 extends over 15 amino acids. The CDR3 bases are TGTGCCAGCAGTTACGTGGGGACGGGAGACACTGAAGCTTTCTTT. Translation: CASSYVGTGDTEAFF.

This clonotype was picked up many times. This chain connects TRBV20-1 to TRBJ2-7; D is perhaps TRBD1 (7 bases). CDR1 is DFQATT and CDR2 is SNEGSKA in the germline V gene (reference sequence). The CDR3 is 12 residues long. The CDR3 nucleotides are TGCAGCGTGCGGGACAGTACCTACGAGCAGTACTTC. Translation gives CSVRDSTYEQYF.

The chain recombines TRBV7-2 with TRBJ2-1, with 11 bases that match TRBD2. The trim removed 3 bases at V and 15 bases at J, leaving 4 bases unmatched. The CDR3 is 12 amino acids. The germline gives CDR1 SGHTA, CDR2 FQGNSA. CDR3 coding DNA: TGTGCCAGCAGCTTCCCAGGGACTAGCGGGTTCTTC. It encodes CASSFPGTSGFF.

The rearrangement joins TRBV10-3 to TRBJ1-5; a weak D match, TRBD1 (5 bases). From germline, CDR1 is ENHRY and CDR2 SYGVKD. V was shortened by 1 base and J by 4 bases, with 17 bases between the two germline ends. There are 17 residues in the CDR3. CDR3 loop: CAISEYQGIRQNQPQHF. Here the CDR3 DNA reads TGTGCCATCAGTGAGTATCAAGGAATTCGACAGAATCAGCCCCAGCATTTT.

The chain is built from TRBV12-3 or TRBV12-4 and TRBJ2-3; 8 bases fit TRBD1. Losses at the gene ends were 3 bases for V and 2 bases for J; bases not matched to a gene: 4. CDR3 length: 15 residues. The CDR3 DNA follows: TGTGCCAGCAGTTTCAGACAGGGGATCACAGATACGCAGTATTTT. Its protein product is CASSFRQGITDTQYF.

This chain connects TRBV19 to TRBJ2-7, with 10 positions matching TRBD1. The germline V gene encodes CDR1 LNHDA and CDR2 SQIVND (reference sequence). J lost 4 bases, V lost 6 bases, and 12 bases had no gene match. The CDR3 length is 16 residues. The CDR3 nucleotides read TGTGCCAGTAGCCCCGTGATCGGGACAGGGGTTTACGAGCAGTACTTC. Its translation is CASSPVIGTGVYEQYF.

Many counts were recorded for this clonotype. The CDR3 is CASTIWAGWDPGEQYF. CDR3 in DNA: TGCGCCAGCACTATTTGGGCGGGTTGGGATCCCGGAGAGCAGTACTTC. The chain carries TRBV10-2 and TRBJ2-7, with D possibly being TRBD2 (5 bases). V gave up 7 bases and J gave up 7 bases, with 26 bases separating them. Germline V lookup: CDR1 WSHSY, CDR2 SAAADI. This CDR3 spans 16 amino acids.

This clonotype was picked up many times. The chain couples TRBV20-1 to TRBJ1-5, with TRBD1 matching over 8 bases. There are 17 residues in the CDR3. Unmatched junction bases numbered 16, after V lost 3 bases and J lost 6 bases. Per germline, CDR1 DFQATT and CDR2 SNEGSKA (reference sequence). CDR3 in DNA: TGCAGTGCTAGTTTGGGACAGGATAGACGGGGAGCTCAGCCCCAGCATTTT. Its protein product is CSASLGQDRRGAQPQHF.

Here the CDR3 reads CSARDRRGNYNEQFF. The CDR3 nucleotides are TGCAGTGCTAGAGACCGAAGGGGGAACTACAATGAGCAGTTCTTC. The chain employs TRBV20-1 and TRBJ2-1, with D perhaps matching TRBD1 (6 bases). Trimming took 0 bases from V and 3 from J, leaving 12 bases between them. Germline CDR1 DFQATT, CDR2 SNEGSKA (reference sequence). CDR3 size: 15 residues.

This clonotype showed up many times. The chain joins TRBV2 to TRBJ2-7, with 8 bases lining up with TRBD2. V was clipped by 9 bases and J by 6 bases; unmatched bases: 4. Per germline, CDR1 SNHLY and CDR2 FYNNEI. The CDR3 length is 11 residues. Written as DNA, the CDR3 is TGTGCCAGTGGGACTAGGCTCGAGCAGTACTTC. It specifies CASGTRLEQYF.